Below are 16 T cell receptor beta chains sequenced from a single sample in a study of blood T cell repertoires in COVID-19. The protocol was immunoSEQ multiplex PCR, while the TCRdb copy is restricted to in-frame clones and leaves out a portion. This table has some 11,000 clones, 70% to 90% appearing once. Sequences were obtained from peripheral blood. Receptor source: a human donor in a cohort sampled during active COVID-19.

This chain uses TRBV30 with TRBJ2-2, with a weak D call TRBD1 (5 bases). Germline CDR1 reads GTSNPN; CDR2 reads SVGIG (reference sequence). V was trimmed by 4 bases and J by 5 bases, leaving 11 bases between them. This CDR3 contains 13 residues. CDR3 in DNA: TGTGCCTGGATTCCAGGGTCTACCGGGGAGCTGTTTTTT. Amino acids: CAWIPGSTGELFF.

The chain joins TRBV27 to TRBJ1-5; TRBD1 is a possible D gene (5 bases). Germline values: CDR1 MNHEY, CDR2 SMNVEV (reference sequence). This CDR3 has 13 amino acids. With 0 bases removed from V and 6 bases from J, the gap between germline ends came to 6 bases. CDR3 amino acids: CASSLSRAQPQHF. CDR3 in DNA: TGTGCCAGCAGTTTATCCAGGGCTCAGCCCCAGCATTTT.

The rearrangement joins TRBV9 to TRBJ1-6; 7 positions match TRBD1. Germline loops: CDR1 SGDLS, CDR2 YYNGEE. There are 15 residues in the CDR3. The V gene end was trimmed by 4 bases and the J gene end by 2 bases; junction bases not matched to a gene: 3. Written as DNA, the CDR3 is TGTGCCAGCAGCACAGGGGCGGCCTATAATTCACCCCTCCACTTT. The encoded protein is CASSTGAAYNSPLHF.

The J gene is TRBJ1-5, the V gene TRBV6-5, with a tentative D call TRBD1 (6 bases). The V gene lost 6 bases and the J gene lost 4 bases, with 10 bases spanning the gap. From germline, CDR1 is MNHEY and CDR2 SVGAGI. The CDR3 is 13 residues long. The CDR3 nucleotides are TGTGCCAGCAGGCAACAGGGAAATCAGCCCCAGCATTTT. This encodes CASRQQGNQPQHF.

The rearrangement uses TRBV7-6 and TRBJ1-1; D unresolved. Germline lookup yields CDR1 SGHVS and CDR2 FNYEAQ. V was cut by 5 bases and J by 1 base, with 8 bases left in between. The CDR3 extends over 13 amino acids. Here the CDR3 DNA reads TGTGCCAGCAGCCTAACAGAGAACACTGAAGCTTTCTTT. It translates to CASSLTENTEAFF.

The rearrangement links TRBV6-5 to TRBJ2-3; D unclear. CDR1 and CDR2 from the germline V gene are MNHEY and SVGAGI. The CDR3 extends over 11 amino acids. Trimming stripped 8 bases from V and 14 bases from J, with 17 bases between. The CDR3 protein is CASSDLEPTYF. The DNA for the CDR3 is TGTGCCAGCTCTGATCTGGAGCCTACGTATTTT.

The chain combines TRBV27 with TRBJ1-4; D gene uncertain. V gave up 5 bases and J gave up 8 bases, with 15 bases separating them. The CDR3 covers 14 residues. CDR1 and CDR2 from the germline V gene are MNHEY and SMNVEV (reference sequence). CDR3 DNA sequence: TGTGCCAGCAGTCCTATCGGTATGCGGGAAAAACTGTTTTTT. Its translation: CASSPIGMREKLFF.

V usage is TRBV29-1 and J usage is TRBJ2-1; 8 bases agree with TRBD2. The CDR3 runs to 13 residues. With 4 bases clipped from V and 9 bases from J, the junction kept 8 bases outside the gene matches. Per germline, CDR1 SQVTM and CDR2 ANQGSEA. Written as DNA, the CDR3 is TGCAGCGTTGCGTCAGCGGGAGATGGTGAGCAGTTCTTC. Translation gives CSVASAGDGEQFF.

The gene calls are TRBV6-2 or TRBV6-3 and TRBJ2-7; possible D gene TRBD2, 6 bases. CDR1 and CDR2 from the germline V gene are MNHEY and SVGEGT. CDR3 length equals 16 residues. Trimming took 0 bases from V and 1 from J, leaving 13 bases between them. CDR3 nucleotides: TGTGCCAGCAGTTACTCGAAGCTAGCGCGGTCCTACGAGCAGTACTTC. This encodes CASSYSKLARSYEQYF.

This chain uses TRBV29-1 with TRBJ2-1; 9 positions match TRBD2. This CDR3 region has 15 residues. Germline V gives CDR1 SQVTM, CDR2 ANQGSEA. Trimming at V came to 7 bases and at J to 4 bases, leaving 11 bases not matched to a gene. CDR3 in amino acids: CSASRLAEGYNEQFF. CDR3 nucleotides: TGCAGCGCCTCAAGACTAGCGGAAGGATACAATGAGCAGTTCTTC.

The chain links TRBV19 to TRBJ2-2, with TRBD2 matching 8 bases. V lost 7 bases, J lost 1 base, and 5 bases stayed unmatched. Germline V gene sequence: CDR1 LNHDA, CDR2 SQIVND (reference sequence). The CDR3 is made up of 15 amino acids. In DNA, the CDR3 is TGTGCCAGTAAGCAGGGACTAGAGAACACCGGGGAGCTGTTTTTT. Translating gives CASKQGLENTGELFF.

The chain is built from TRBV4-1 and TRBJ2-7; D remains unclear. Trimming shortened V by 4 bases and J by 1 base, and 8 bases separated the two germline ends. The CDR3 length is 13 residues. Looked up from germline, CDR1 is MGHRA and CDR2 is YSYEKL. This chain's CDR3 is CASSPSYSYEQYF. CDR3 bases: TGCGCCAGCAGCCCGTCCTATTCCTACGAGCAGTACTTC.

The V and J genes are TRBV5-4 and TRBJ1-1; D is unresolved. The CDR3 loop spans 12 amino acids. Between the trimmed V and J ends, which lost 2 bases and 4 bases, there was a span of 6 bases. Germline loops: CDR1 SGHNT, CDR2 YYREEE (reference sequence). CDR3 coding DNA: TGTGCCAGCAGCTTTGAGGTCACTGAAGCTTTCTTT. Protein product: CASSFEVTEAFF.

The V call is TRBV5-1, the J call TRBJ2-5, with 7 bases identical to TRBD2. V lost 2 bases to trimming and J lost 1 base; unmatched junction nucleotides: 5. The CDR3 length is 15 residues. Germline values: CDR1 SGHRS, CDR2 YFSETQ. CDR3 sequence (DNA): TGCGCCAGCAGCTTCCGGGCTAGCGGCCAAGAGACCCAGTACTTC. It yields the protein CASSFRASGQETQYF.

This clone was counted a single time. The rearrangement links TRBV30 to TRBJ2-7; tentative D call: TRBD2 (5 bases). The V gene lost 0 bases and the J gene lost 4 bases, with 13 bases spanning the gap. Germline assignment: CDR1 GTSNPN and CDR2 SVGIG (reference sequence). CDR3 size: 14 residues. In nucleotides, the CDR3 is TGTGCCTGGAGTGTAGGACCGGGGAATTACGAGCAGTACTTC. This codes for CAWSVGPGNYEQYF.

The chain carries TRBV28 and TRBJ2-3; 15 bases are a match to TRBD2. V shed 4 bases and J 5 bases; nucleotides not matched to a gene: 16. This CDR3 region has 20 residues. Per germline, CDR1 MDHEN and CDR2 SYDVKM. The CDR3 DNA follows: TGTGCCAGCAGTTACCCCCCTCTTCCCCGGACTAGCGGGAGGGGAGATACGCAGTATTTT. Translating it yields CASSYPPLPRTSGRGDTQYF.